This T cell receptor beta chain was found in a study of blood T cell repertoires in COVID-19. Whole-study context: Acute-phase and convalescent COVID-19 samples originated in the United States, Italy and Spain.

Per the original methods: Researchers report that nucleated cell counts were estimated from reference gene primer amplification. The repertoire was sequenced with immunoSEQ multiplex PCR; TCRdb's copy has only in-frame clones and lacks some. V, J and clone size are those of that table, while D and trimming were read from the DNA. The sample records some 140,000 clones, roughly 78% being singletons. The sample holds a few counts of this clone. V was pared by 0 bases and J by 8 bases, with 13 bases of the junction left unmatched. This CDR3 comprises 16 residues. The germline V gene has CDR1 SGHNT and CDR2 YYREEE (reference sequence).

The sequenced sample was peripheral blood. This chain uses TRBV5-4 with TRBJ1-2, with 7 bases identical to TRBD1. This clonotype was obtained from a man in his sixties with acute or convalescent COVID-19. The chain's CDR3 is CASSLAPGGKSKGYTF. The CDR3 nucleotides are TGTGCCAGCAGCTTGGCTCCAGGGGGGAAGTCAAAAGGCTACACCTTC. The complete variable domain, with remaining parts taken from reference TRBV5-4 and TRBJ1-2, reads ETGVTQSPTHLIKTRGQQVTLRCSSQSGHNTVSWYQQALGQGPQFIFQYYREEENGRGNFPPRFSGLQFPNYSSELNVNALELDDSALYLCASSLAPGGKSKGYTFGSGTRLTVV.